This T cell receptor (beta chain) was identified during a study of molecular identifiers for immune sequencing clone quantification (dated by TCRdb to the late 2010s). With regard to the full study: For a replicate experiment, the RNA from either 20,000 or 100,000 naive CD8 T cells was divided into five aliquots, and four of those aliquots went on to sequencing. The study was a methods study using CD8 T cells to benchmark molecular-identifier clustering-based TCR repertoire sequencing (MIDCIRS) and TCR RNA copy counting.

The library was prepared using PCR. Sequencing instrument: NextSeq 500. Preparation of bulk TCR libraries followed a previously described approach, with the TCR primers listed in Table S5. The Qiagen AllPrep DNA/RNA kit was used to purify total RNA. Before analysis, reads from multiple sequencing runs of the same library were pooled. The authors processed their data as follows. Reads were retained only if their TCR constant sequence matched exactly, and those retained reads were trimmed to 150 nt and grouped according to their 12-nt molecular barcodes. Reads within each barcode group were sub-clustered using a 15% Levenshtein threshold, and quality-weighted consensus sequences were constructed for each RNA molecule. Non-functional sequences were filtered out, along with any lower-count sequence sitting one edit away from another sequence. Based on fitting two negative binomial distributions, any barcode sub-cluster with under 20% of the maximum read count was discarded. TCRdb reprocessed the public reads (quality trimming at Q25 with fastp, clone calling with MiXCR) and kept in-frame beta chains. Here each entry gathers all rows of one CDR3 protein and keeps the most common genes and DNA. None of the V and J calls come from the authors' own analysis; TCRdb made them. A total of nearly 650,000 distinct CDR3 sequences appear in this sample, 25% of them only once. The ten largest clonotypes hold 0.78% of the sample.

Naive CD8 T cell libraries were made from approximately 20,000 to 1,000,000 sorted cells using 10%, 30% or 50% of purified RNA. On a BD FACSAria II, naive CD8 T cells were FACS-sorted as CD8+CD4-CCR7+CD45RA+ and collected into RLT Plus buffer. To test detection sensitivity, Jurkat RNA equal to around 11 TCR copies was added to samples of about 18,000-1,100,000 naive CD8 T cells. CD8 T cells were enriched with RosetteSep CD8+ T Cell Enrichment Cocktail and Ficoll-Paque, followed by ACK red cell lysis. The germline V gene sets CDR1 to MRHNA and CDR2 to SNTAGT. Measured from the cysteine to the phenylalanine, the CDR3 is 15 residues long. Of the read, only the CDR3 DNA is kept; its 45 bases are in frame from base 1. Trimming takes 4 bases off V and 1 base off J; junction bases not matched to a gene: 3. Broader findings and caveats from the paper: When barcode sub-clustering was omitted, TCR diversity was inflated by chimeric consensus sequences, with chimeras reaching as high as 47%. Highly expanded clone sizes could be underestimated because identical TCR molecules may share a barcode. Naive libraries contained spiked-in Jurkat TCR RNA (approximately ten copies' worth), which is not part of the donor repertoire. Even against a background of 750,000 to 1,000,000 naive CD8 T cells, spiked-in Jurkat TCR RNA amounting to a single cell's worth was reported to be detectable. In CMV-specific effector cells, clones with more than 20 RNA copies contained over 99% of molecules, whereas in naive cells such clones contained under 1% of molecules. Modeling estimated 2.5 to 3 recovered TCR RNA copies per cell, compared with about ten by digital PCR, which implies 25% to 30% capture efficiency.

This clonotype occurred a few times. Its antigen target is currently unknown. Base qualities are not recorded, but no much larger clone differs from it by a single base. This receptor was identified in a human donor in good health. Some libraries in this study had Jurkat cell RNA spiked in. Source material: naive CD8+ T cells from blood, with Jurkat cell RNA spiked in. The sample's cell subset or site label, in plain terms: FACS-sorted CD8+CD4-CCR7+CD45RA+ naive T cells. The chain couples TRBV6-4 to TRBJ2-7; the junction holds 11 bases that match TRBD2. The CDR3 reads CASSALAGASYEQYF. At the DNA level, the sequence is TGTGCCAGCAGTGCACTAGCGGGAGCATCCTACGAGCAGTACTTC.